Listed below are T cell receptor beta chains from one sample, sequenced in a study of blood T cells in healthy people across ages. MiXCR was run by TCRdb on the 5' RACE reads, yielding one entry per CDR3 protein. In the table there are 650,000 to 800,000 distinct CDR3 sequences, about 50% of which are singletons. The sample was blood. The source of these receptors is a woman older than 75 in good health. Both conserved end residues are trimmed from each CDR3.

cdr3_aa v_call
AISEVTGELF TRBV10-3
ATSDAAWGANEQF TRBV24-1
ASSGGIGELF TRBV6-5
ASSKSGSSGRHTDTQH TRBV14
ASSVTSGLEEQF TRBV9
ASRSLGRGDYNEQF TRBV19
ASSLGLIETQY TRBV11-2
ASSLTPGTGYRQPQH TRBV7-9
ASSPTVPSGPGFSYNEQF TRBV7-2
ASSTGQGAVTYEQY TRBV2
ASSRILSDEQY TRBV7-3
ASSSQTGAGGFYNEQF TRBV27
RAGLSSYNEQY TRBV20-1
SAPTPGPEAQH TRBV20-1
SAWTPNYGYT TRBV20-1
ASSSLGGGNQPQH TRBV28
ASRNRVSADMQY TRBV12-3/TRBV12-4